These 21 T cell receptor beta chains came from one sample sequenced in a study of blood T cell repertoires in COVID-19. Sequenced by immunoSEQ multiplex PCR; TCRdb stores in-frame clones only, minus some. The table includes about 170,000 clones, 82% detected once. The specimen sequenced was peripheral blood. These receptors were collected from an elderly woman with active or convalescent COVID-19.

The V and J genes are TRBV19 and TRBJ1-6; no clear D gene. The germline CDR1 and CDR2 sequences are LNHDA and SQIVND (reference sequence). This CDR3 has 14 residues. The V and J ends lost 3 bases and 6 bases respectively, with 9 bases between them. The CDR3 region is CASSMVRGNSPLHF. CDR3 DNA sequence: TGTGCCAGTAGTATGGTCCGGGGTAATTCACCCCTCCACTTT.

Concerning this clone itself: Other nucleotide sequences from this sample produce the same CDR3. J is TRBJ1-2 and V is TRBV9, with 8 bases matching TRBD1. This CDR3 is built from 14 residues. The germline CDR1 and CDR2 sequences are SGDLS and YYNGEE. V lost 0 bases to trimming and J lost 5 bases; unmatched junction nucleotides: 3. CDR3 DNA: TGTGCCAGCAGCGTAGGGACAGGGCATTATGGCTACACCTTC. Translated: CASSVGTGHYGYTF. Together with reference TRBV9 and TRBJ1-2, the CDR3 gives the full variable domain: DSGVTQTPKHLITATGQRVTLRCSPRSGDLSVYWYQQSLDQGLQFLIQYYNGEERAKGNILERFSAQQFPDLHSELNLSSLELGDSALYFCASSVGTGHYGYTFGSGTRLTVV.

V is TRBV25-1 and J is TRBJ2-1, with 10 bases identical to TRBD2. CDR1 is MGHDK and CDR2 is SYGVNS in the germline V gene. The CDR3 runs to 18 residues. V lost 0 bases, J lost 1 base, and 6 bases stayed unmatched. DNA for the CDR3: TGTGCCAGCAGTGAATATCTACCTAGCGGGAGTTCCTACAATGAGCAGTTCTTC. This gives the protein CASSEYLPSGSSYNEQFF.

The V and J genes are TRBV19 and TRBJ2-1; 14 bases match TRBD2. The CDR3 is 13 amino acids. V lost 9 bases to trimming and J lost 10 bases; unmatched junction nucleotides: 5. The V gene's germline CDR1 is LNHDA and CDR2 SQIVND (reference sequence). The CDR3 is CASAGLAGDEQFF. The DNA for the CDR3 is TGTGCCAGCGCGGGACTAGCGGGAGACGAGCAGTTCTTC.

V and J are TRBV28 and TRBJ1-5; D not certain. CDR3 length: 15 amino acids. Germline values: CDR1 MDHEN, CDR2 SYDVKM. V lost 9 bases to trimming and J lost 0 bases, with 15 bases between them. The CDR3 DNA reads as TGTGCCAGTTTATCGGACCGGGATAGCAATCAGCCCCAGCATTTT. It specifies CASLSDRDSNQPQHF. The full variable domain, in which reference TRBV28 and TRBJ1-5 provide the parts outside the CDR3, is DVKVTQSSRYLVKRTGEKVFLECVQDMDHENMFWYRQDPGLGLRLIYFSYDVKMKEKGDIPEGYSVSREKKERFSLILESASTNQTSMYLCASLSDRDSNQPQHFGDGTRLSIL.

The DNA for the CDR3 is TGCAGCGTACAACAGGGGGGCACGCAGTACTTC. Translating it yields CSVQQGGTQYF. The rearrangement links TRBV29-1 to TRBJ2-7; 8 bases agree with TRBD1. CDR3 length equals 11 residues. From germline, CDR1 is SQVTM and CDR2 ANQGSEA. The V segment lost 6 bases and the J segment 9 bases; nucleotides outside the gene matches: 7.

This chain connects TRBV9 to TRBJ1-3, with D perhaps TRBD1 (6 bases). The CDR3 runs 14 residues. Germline CDR1 and CDR2: SGDLS and YYNGEE. Trimming removed 6 bases from V and 0 bases from J, with 10 bases in between. DNA for the CDR3: TGTGCCAGCAACAGCAGGGGCTCTGGAAACACCATATATTTT. The encoded protein is CASNSRGSGNTIYF. The variable domain in full, with the rest retrieved from reference TRBV9 and TRBJ1-3, is DSGVTQTPKHLITATGQRVTLRCSPRSGDLSVYWYQQSLDQGLQFLIQYYNGEERAKGNILERFSAQQFPDLHSELNLSSLELGDSALYFCASNSRGSGNTIYFGEGSWLTVV.

The chain joins TRBV2 to TRBJ2-5, with no clear D. Germline V gene sequence: CDR1 SNHLY, CDR2 FYNNEI. This CDR3 comprises 12 residues. With 6 bases removed from V and 2 bases from J, the gap between germline ends came to 7 bases. CDR3 DNA: TGTGCCAGCAGCCCGAGGCAAGAGACCCAGTACTTC. This sequence encodes CASSPRQETQYF.

This chain links TRBV19 with TRBJ2-1; perhaps TRBD2 as D (6 bases). The V and J ends lost 4 bases and 0 bases respectively, with 13 bases between them. The germline V gene has CDR1 LNHDA and CDR2 SQIVND (reference sequence). The CDR3 runs 16 residues. CDR3 coding DNA: TGTGCCAGTAGTAAAGGCGGGGTGAGCTCCTACAATGAGCAGTTCTTC. Protein sequence: CASSKGGVSSYNEQFF.

There are many counts of this clone. The chain is built from TRBV10-2 and TRBJ2-3, with TRBD2 matching over 14 bases. Unmatched junction bases numbered 14, after V lost 6 bases and J lost 9 bases. Germline V gene data show CDR1 as WSHSY and CDR2 as SAAADI. This CDR3 is built from 17 residues. The CDR3 reads CASRSGTSGSGGGTQYF. CDR3 bases: TGCGCCAGCAGATCCGGGACTAGCGGGAGTGGGGGGGGGACGCAGTATTTT.

The chain has TRBV18 and TRBJ2-1; D is undetermined. Germline V CDR1 and CDR2: KGHSH, LQKENI. V lost 4 bases and J 0 bases, leaving 13 bases between the germline ends. The CDR3 is made up of 16 amino acids. CDR3 nucleotide sequence: TGTGCCAGCTCACGTAAAACCAAGAGCTCCTACAATGAGCAGTTCTTC. This sequence encodes CASSRKTKSSYNEQFF. Combining the CDR3 with reference TRBV18 and TRBJ2-1 gives the whole variable domain NAGVMQNPRHLVRRRGQEARLRCSPMKGHSHVYWYRQLPEEGLKFMVYLQKENIIDESGMPKERFSAEFPKEGPSILRIQQVVRGDSAAYFCASSRKTKSSYNEQFFGPGTRLTVL.

This chain joins TRBV11-2 and TRBJ1-3; TRBD1 agrees at 7 bases. CDR1 SGHAT and CDR2 FQNNGV come from the germline V gene. The CDR3 is made up of 15 amino acids. V was pared by 2 bases and J by 4 bases, with 5 bases of the junction left unmatched. The CDR3 here is CASSLPTGFGNTIYF. CDR3 DNA: TGTGCCAGCAGCTTACCGACAGGGTTCGGAAACACCATATATTTT.

The chain joins TRBV25-1 to TRBJ2-1; 9 bases are a match to TRBD2. Trimming at V came to 3 bases and at J to 0 bases, leaving 0 bases not matched to a gene. CDR3 length equals 15 residues. CDR1 and CDR2 (germline): MGHDK, SYGVNS. The CDR3 reads CASSDSGGSYNEQFF. DNA for the CDR3: TGTGCCAGCAGTGATAGCGGGGGCTCCTACAATGAGCAGTTCTTC.

This chain connects TRBV7-8 to TRBJ1-1; D may be TRBD1 (6 bases). Germline CDR1 reads SGHVS; CDR2 reads FQNEAQ. V lost 4 bases, J lost 10 bases, and 22 bases lay in between. The CDR3 extends over 15 amino acids. The CDR3 nucleotides are TGTGCCAGCAGCTCGTCCCGGGCCCCGGGGACATTAGCTTTCTTT. This gives the protein CASSSSRAPGTLAFF.

The gene calls are TRBV6-5 and TRBJ1-1; the D gene is possibly TRBD1 (6 bases). CDR1 is MNHEY and CDR2 is SVGAGI in the germline V gene. Trimming took off 7 bases at V and 2 bases at J, with 11 bases between the two ends. The CDR3 contains 13 residues. The CDR3 loop is CASMGAVNTEAFF. The CDR3 nucleotides are TGTGCCAGCATGGGGGCGGTAAACACTGAAGCTTTCTTT.

The rearrangement uses TRBV6-4 and TRBJ2-6; 12 bases fit TRBD1. Looked up from germline, CDR1 is MRHNA and CDR2 is SNTAGT. This CDR3 spans 18 amino acids. Germline trimming cut 0 bases from V and 4 bases from J; bases unmatched to any gene: 4. CDR3 sequence reads: CASSDSGQGAMGANVLTF. The CDR3 DNA is TGTGCCAGCAGTGACTCGGGACAGGGGGCGATGGGGGCCAACGTCCTGACTTTC.

V gene TRBV6-5 combines with J gene TRBJ2-1, with 7 bases lining up with TRBD1. This CDR3 comprises 16 residues. The V and J ends lost 8 bases and 4 bases, in that order; junction bases with no gene match: 14. Germline loops: CDR1 MNHEY, CDR2 SVGAGI. CDR3 sequence: CASGSRQGGIYNEQFF. The CDR3 nucleotides are TGTGCCAGCGGTTCGCGACAGGGCGGAATTTACAATGAGCAGTTCTTC.

The rearrangement uses TRBV15 and TRBJ1-5, with no clear D. The V end lost 3 bases, the J end lost 5 bases, and 17 bases lay between the germline ends. The CDR3 is 16 amino acids. Per the germline V gene, CDR1 is LNHNV and CDR2 is YYDKDF (reference sequence). CDR3 sequence reads: CATSSNHFGMDQPQHF. The CDR3 DNA follows: TGTGCCACCAGCAGTAACCATTTCGGGATGGATCAGCCCCAGCATTTT. The full variable domain, completed using reference TRBV15 and TRBJ1-5, is DAMVIQNPRYQVTQFGKPVTLSCSQTLNHNVMYWYQQKSSQAPKLLFHYYDKDFNNEADTPDNFQSRRPNTSFCFLDIRSPGLGDTAMYLCATSSNHFGMDQPQHFGDGTRLSIL.

The gene calls are TRBV15 and TRBJ2-7; 8 positions agree with TRBD2. This CDR3 has 18 amino acids. Trimming at V came to 3 bases and at J to 5 bases, leaving 18 bases not matched to a gene. Germline CDR1 LNHNV, CDR2 YYDKDF (reference sequence). The CDR3 is CATSSLTLLAGGLDEQYF. In DNA, the CDR3 is TGTGCCACCAGCAGTCTTACCCTTCTTGCGGGAGGATTAGACGAGCAGTACTTC.

The genes are TRBV29-1 and TRBJ2-7, with 8 nucleotides matching TRBD1. With 4 bases clipped from V and 6 bases from J, the junction kept 8 bases outside the gene matches. Germline values: CDR1 SQVTM, CDR2 ANQGSEA. The CDR3 loop spans 13 amino acids. CDR3 sequence (DNA): TGCAGCGTTGGACAGGGGATATTAGCCGAGCAGTACTTC. The encoded protein is CSVGQGILAEQYF.

The rearrangement uses TRBV6-5 and TRBJ2-2; D is unclear. CDR1 and CDR2 (germline): MNHEY, SVGAGI. CDR3 length equals 15 residues. Trimming removed 0 bases at V and 0 bases at J, with 5 bases between. The CDR3 protein is CASSYSNTNTGELFF. CDR3 in DNA: TGTGCCAGCAGTTACTCGAACACGAACACCGGGGAGCTGTTTTTT.